This TCR beta chain was sequenced for a study of T cell responses to AZD1222 COVID-19 vaccine. Study results and limitations: Females made up more of the donors, who were largely white British, and clonal diversity may have come out too low. Repertoire collection took place solely once the T cell response had peaked.

The assay was immunoSEQ multiplex PCR, and TCRdb's table has in-frame clones only and misses some. The sample contains under 140,000 clones, approximately 90% of which appear only once. V gave up 0 bases and J gave up 7 bases; unmatched junction bases: 7. Germline CDR1 and CDR2: LGHDT and YNNKEL (reference sequence). This CDR3 has 17 residues. Comments on this clone: Its antigen is unidentified.

The sequence was collected from an adult in good health. The rearrangement uses TRBV3-1 (or the pseudogene TRBV3-2) and TRBJ2-4; 12 nucleotides agree with TRBD2. Material: peripheral blood, obtained on day 0 of AZD1222 vaccination. The CDR3 region is CASSQDPLAGGRNIQYF. The CDR3 DNA sequence: TGTGCCAGCAGCCAAGATCCCCTAGCGGGGGGGCGGAACATTCAGTACTTC.